A selection of T cell receptor beta chains follows, all from one sample in a study of cytomegalovirus exposure and HLA in healthy donors. The table came from immunoSEQ multiplex PCR; TCRdb's copy has only in-frame clones and leaves some out. The sample records 100,000 or so clones, around 80% being singletons. Sequencing was performed on PBMCs. The source of these receptors is a woman younger than 30 in good health and CMV-seronegative. CDR3s include the opening cysteine and the closing phenylalanine or tryptophan. Fields, in order: clone size, V gene, CDR3 length, J gene, D gene, CDR3 protein, CDR3 DNA. The D gene is left open where the match is weak. Clone size appears in some rows only: once, few, many, or a class for an expanded clone.

clone_size: -
v_call: TRBV29-1
cdr3_length: 11
j_call: TRBJ2-5
d_call: -
cdr3_aa: CSVETGETQYF
cdr3_nt: TGCAGCGTTGAGACAGGAGAGACCCAGTACTTC

clone_size: -
v_call: TRBV5-6
cdr3_length: 12
j_call: TRBJ2-1
d_call: -
cdr3_aa: CASSLSVAEQFF
cdr3_nt: TGTGCCAGCAGCTTGAGTGTAGCGGAGCAGTTCTTC

clone_size: -
v_call: TRBV4-3
cdr3_length: 15
j_call: TRBJ1-5
d_call: -
cdr3_aa: CASSQDIQGLGPQHF
cdr3_nt: TGCGCCAGCAGCCAAGATATCCAGGGACTCGGGCCCCAGCATTTT

clone_size: -
v_call: TRBV5-1
cdr3_length: 15
j_call: TRBJ2-7
d_call: -
cdr3_aa: CASSLVVGARYEQYF
cdr3_nt: TGCGCCAGCAGCTTGGTGGTGGGGGCGCGGTACGAGCAGTACTTC

clone_size: -
v_call: TRBV27
cdr3_length: 14
j_call: TRBJ1-5
d_call: -
cdr3_aa: CASSLSRGNQPQHF
cdr3_nt: TGTGCCAGCAGTTTATCGAGGGGCAATCAGCCCCAGCATTTT

clone_size: -
v_call: TRBV19
cdr3_length: 13
j_call: TRBJ2-1
d_call: -
cdr3_aa: CASSRTGRNEQFF
cdr3_nt: TGTGCCAGTAGTAGGACTGGCAGGAATGAGCAGTTCTTC

clone_size: -
v_call: TRBV6-5
cdr3_length: 14
j_call: TRBJ1-2
d_call: -
cdr3_aa: CASSYKDRTNGYTF
cdr3_nt: TGTGCCAGCAGTTACAAAGACCGGACTAATGGCTACACCTTC

clone_size: -
v_call: TRBV15
cdr3_length: 13
j_call: TRBJ1-4
d_call: -
cdr3_aa: CATSRGGGEKLFF
cdr3_nt: TGTGCCACCAGCAGAGGGGGAGGCGAAAAACTGTTTTTT

clone_size: -
v_call: TRBV6-1
cdr3_length: 14
j_call: TRBJ2-7
d_call: TRBD1
cdr3_aa: CASSQGQGAYEQYF
cdr3_nt: TGCGCCAGCAGCCAGGGACAGGGCGCCTACGAGCAGTACTTC

clone_size: -
v_call: TRBV7-2
cdr3_length: 15
j_call: TRBJ1-2
d_call: TRBD1
cdr3_aa: CASSLGDRGVYGYTF
cdr3_nt: TGTGCCAGCAGCTTAGGTGACAGGGGGGTGTATGGCTACACCTTC

clone_size: -
v_call: TRBV30
cdr3_length: 14
j_call: TRBJ1-2
d_call: -
cdr3_aa: CAWSVRRATYGYTF
cdr3_nt: TGTGCCTGGAGTGTACGCAGGGCGACGTATGGCTACACCTTC

clone_size: -
v_call: TRBV9
cdr3_length: 13
j_call: TRBJ2-7
d_call: -
cdr3_aa: CARPPGLRYEQYF
cdr3_nt: TGTGCCAGGCCCCCGGGACTGCGCTACGAGCAGTACTTC

clone_size: once
v_call: TRBV30
cdr3_length: 13
j_call: TRBJ1-1
d_call: -
cdr3_aa: CAWSVSEDTEAFF
cdr3_nt: TGTGCCTGGAGTGTTAGTGAGGACACTGAAGCTTTCTTT

clone_size: -
v_call: TRBV6-1
cdr3_length: 15
j_call: TRBJ2-1
d_call: TRBD1
cdr3_aa: CASSETPDRGDEQFF
cdr3_nt: TGTGCCAGCAGTGAAACCCCGGACAGGGGCGATGAGCAGTTCTTC

clone_size: -
v_call: TRBV14
cdr3_length: 13
j_call: TRBJ2-7
d_call: -
cdr3_aa: CASSQYRLYEQYF
cdr3_nt: TGTGCCAGCAGCCAATATCGGTTGTACGAGCAGTACTTC

clone_size: -
v_call: TRBV19
cdr3_length: 16
j_call: TRBJ2-7
d_call: TRBD2
cdr3_aa: CASSTSGTSLAYEQYF
cdr3_nt: TGTGCCAGTAGTACTTCCGGGACTAGTCTGGCCTACGAGCAGTACTTC

clone_size: -
v_call: TRBV5-1
cdr3_length: 14
j_call: TRBJ2-5
d_call: -
cdr3_aa: CASSWLGSGETQYF
cdr3_nt: TGCGCCAGCAGCTGGCTCGGGAGCGGAGAGACCCAGTACTTC

clone_size: -
v_call: TRBV27
cdr3_length: 16
j_call: TRBJ1-6
d_call: TRBD1
cdr3_aa: CASSPGQGAYNSPLHF
cdr3_nt: TGTGCCAGCAGTCCGGGACAGGGGGCTTATAATTCACCCCTCCACTTT

clone_size: -
v_call: TRBV13
cdr3_length: 16
j_call: TRBJ1-2
d_call: -
cdr3_aa: CASSFLGSGSLYGYTF
cdr3_nt: TGTGCCAGCAGCTTTTTGGGTAGCGGGTCCCTCTATGGCTACACCTTC

clone_size: -
v_call: TRBV7-9
cdr3_length: 14
j_call: TRBJ2-1
d_call: TRBD2
cdr3_aa: CASSFSGGFNEQFF
cdr3_nt: TGTGCCAGCAGCTTTAGCGGGGGGTTCAATGAGCAGTTCTTC

clone_size: few
v_call: TRBV11-3
cdr3_length: 15
j_call: TRBJ2-1
d_call: TRBD2
cdr3_aa: CASSSRTSGSDEQFF
cdr3_nt: TGTGCCAGCAGCTCCCGGACTAGCGGGAGCGATGAGCAGTTCTTC

clone_size: -
v_call: TRBV28
cdr3_length: 14
j_call: TRBJ2-2
d_call: -
cdr3_aa: CAVAEAGNTGELFF
cdr3_nt: TGTGCCGTAGCGGAAGCGGGGAACACCGGGGAGCTGTTTTTT

clone_size: -
v_call: TRBV21-1
cdr3_length: 12
j_call: TRBJ2-7
d_call: -
cdr3_aa: CASRGQGDEQYF
cdr3_nt: TGTGCCAGCCGCGGACAGGGTGACGAGCAGTACTTC

clone_size: -
v_call: TRBV28
cdr3_length: 11
j_call: TRBJ2-7
d_call: -
cdr3_aa: CASRGAYEQYF
cdr3_nt: TGTGCCAGCAGGGGAGCCTACGAGCAGTACTTC

clone_size: few
v_call: TRBV18
cdr3_length: 14
j_call: TRBJ1-1
d_call: TRBD1
cdr3_aa: CASSRDRMNTEAFF
cdr3_nt: TGTGCCAGCTCACGGGACAGAATGAACACTGAAGCTTTCTTT

clone_size: -
v_call: TRBV5-1
cdr3_length: 17
j_call: TRBJ2-1
d_call: TRBD2
cdr3_aa: CASAYVGGRSSYNEQFF
cdr3_nt: TGCGCCAGCGCTTATGTAGGCGGGAGGAGCTCCTACAATGAGCAGTTCTTC

clone_size: once
v_call: TRBV7-7
cdr3_length: 13
j_call: TRBJ2-1
d_call: -
cdr3_aa: CASSLDRGNEQFF
cdr3_nt: TGTGCCAGCAGCTTAGATCGGGGCAATGAGCAGTTCTTC

clone_size: once
v_call: TRBV19
cdr3_length: 15
j_call: TRBJ1-1
d_call: -
cdr3_aa: CASSSQGLMNTEAFF
cdr3_nt: TGTGCCAGTAGTTCACAGGGCCTAATGAACACTGAAGCTTTCTTT

clone_size: -
v_call: TRBV7-6
cdr3_length: 15
j_call: TRBJ2-1
d_call: TRBD2
cdr3_aa: CASSPRLADYNEQFF
cdr3_nt: TGTGCCAGCAGCCCCCGACTAGCGGACTACAATGAGCAGTTCTTC

clone_size: -
v_call: TRBV7-9
cdr3_length: 16
j_call: TRBJ1-2
d_call: TRBD1
cdr3_aa: CASSLAYGQGAYGYTF
cdr3_nt: TGTGCCAGCAGCTTAGCGTATGGACAGGGGGCCTATGGCTACACCTTC

clone_size: -
v_call: TRBV2
cdr3_length: 15
j_call: TRBJ1-1
d_call: TRBD1
cdr3_aa: CASSGQGIEDTEAFF
cdr3_nt: TGTGCCAGCAGTGGACAGGGGATAGAAGACACTGAAGCTTTCTTT

clone_size: -
v_call: TRBV5-6
cdr3_length: 16
j_call: TRBJ2-1
d_call: TRBD1
cdr3_aa: CASSLIVGQGAYEQFF
cdr3_nt: TGTGCCAGCAGCTTGATCGTGGGACAGGGGGCCTATGAGCAGTTCTTC

clone_size: -
v_call: TRBV10-3
cdr3_length: 17
j_call: TRBJ2-6
d_call: -
cdr3_aa: CAISLIFGASGANVLTF
cdr3_nt: TGTGCCATCAGTTTAATTTTTGGGGCCTCTGGGGCCAACGTCCTGACTTTC

clone_size: -
v_call: TRBV6-1
cdr3_length: 11
j_call: TRBJ1-5
d_call: -
cdr3_aa: CASSHGGPQHF
cdr3_nt: TGTGCCAGCAGTCACGGGGGGCCCCAGCATTTT

clone_size: -
v_call: TRBV28
cdr3_length: 14
j_call: TRBJ2-3
d_call: -
cdr3_aa: CASSLSVGKDTQYF
cdr3_nt: TGTGCCAGCAGTTTATCGGTGGGCAAAGATACGCAGTATTTT

clone_size: -
v_call: TRBV29-1
cdr3_length: 13
j_call: TRBJ2-7
d_call: TRBD1
cdr3_aa: CSVLGTGQYEQYF
cdr3_nt: TGCAGCGTTCTCGGGACAGGTCAGTACGAGCAGTACTTC

clone_size: -
v_call: TRBV5-1
cdr3_length: 15
j_call: TRBJ2-7
d_call: TRBD1
cdr3_aa: CASSRGTGQSYEQYF
cdr3_nt: TGCGCCAGCAGCCGCGGGACAGGGCAATCCTACGAGCAGTACTTC

clone_size: -
v_call: TRBV5-6
cdr3_length: 15
j_call: TRBJ1-2
d_call: -
cdr3_aa: CASSLDSFSLYGYTF
cdr3_nt: TGTGCCAGCAGCTTGGACAGTTTCTCCCTCTATGGCTACACCTTC

clone_size: few
v_call: TRBV4-2
cdr3_length: 16
j_call: TRBJ2-6
d_call: -
cdr3_aa: CASSGQTGSGANVLTF
cdr3_nt: TGTGCCAGCAGCGGTCAAACAGGGTCTGGGGCCAACGTCCTGACTTTC

clone_size: -
v_call: TRBV7-6
cdr3_length: 13
j_call: TRBJ2-2
d_call: -
cdr3_aa: CASIPGGSGELFF
cdr3_nt: TGTGCCAGCATCCCAGGAGGCTCTGGGGAGCTGTTTTTT

clone_size: -
v_call: TRBV7-9
cdr3_length: 14
j_call: TRBJ1-2
d_call: TRBD1
cdr3_aa: CASSLEDRAGGYTF
cdr3_nt: TGTGCCAGCAGCTTAGAAGACAGGGCGGGTGGCTACACCTTC

clone_size: -
v_call: TRBV5-1
cdr3_length: 16
j_call: TRBJ1-2
d_call: -
cdr3_aa: CASSWTAGGPVYGYTF
cdr3_nt: TGCGCCAGCAGCTGGACCGCGGGGGGGCCAGTATATGGCTACACCTTC

clone_size: -
v_call: TRBV2
cdr3_length: 16
j_call: TRBJ2-2
d_call: -
cdr3_aa: CASSDSTRGLTGELFF
cdr3_nt: TGTGCCAGCAGTGACTCGACAAGGGGCTTAACCGGGGAGCTGTTTTTT

clone_size: -
v_call: TRBV5-5
cdr3_length: 15
j_call: TRBJ2-5
d_call: -
cdr3_aa: CASSFGHRMRETQYF
cdr3_nt: TGTGCCAGCAGCTTTGGACATCGGATGCGGGAGACCCAGTACTTC

clone_size: few
v_call: TRBV7-2
cdr3_length: 13
j_call: TRBJ2-3
d_call: -
cdr3_aa: CASSLVLTDTQYF
cdr3_nt: TGTGCCAGCAGCTTAGTCCTCACAGATACGCAGTATTTT

clone_size: -
v_call: TRBV6-6
cdr3_length: 14
j_call: TRBJ2-2
d_call: TRBD2
cdr3_aa: CASSLLRTSTELFF
cdr3_nt: TGTGCCAGCAGCCTCCTGAGGACTAGCACGGAGCTGTTTTTT

clone_size: -
v_call: TRBV5-4
cdr3_length: 14
j_call: TRBJ2-7
d_call: -
cdr3_aa: CASSLQGGNHEQYF
cdr3_nt: TGTGCCAGCAGCTTACAGGGGGGGAATCACGAGCAGTACTTC

clone_size: once
v_call: TRBV28
cdr3_length: 16
j_call: TRBJ2-7
d_call: TRBD2
cdr3_aa: CASSLPLAGPSYEQYF
cdr3_nt: TGTGCCAGCAGTTTACCACTAGCGGGGCCCTCCTACGAGCAGTACTTC

clone_size: -
v_call: TRBV5-6
cdr3_length: 18
j_call: TRBJ2-7
d_call: TRBD1
cdr3_aa: CASSPEQGAEPFGPIRHF
cdr3_nt: TGTGCCAGCAGCCCGGAGCAGGGGGCTGAGCCCTTTGGACCAATTCGCCACTTC

clone_size: few
v_call: TRBV6-6
cdr3_length: 13
j_call: TRBJ1-4
d_call: -
cdr3_aa: CASSYSQGEKLFF
cdr3_nt: TGTGCCAGCAGTTACTCTCAGGGTGAAAAACTGTTTTTT

clone_size: -
v_call: TRBV5-1
cdr3_length: 15
j_call: TRBJ2-2
d_call: TRBD2
cdr3_aa: CASRSTSGNTGELFF
cdr3_nt: TGCGCCAGCAGATCGACTAGCGGAAACACCGGGGAGCTGTTTTTT

clone_size: -
v_call: TRBV7-2
cdr3_length: 14
j_call: TRBJ2-7
d_call: TRBD1
cdr3_aa: CASSFSDRGSTQYF
cdr3_nt: TGTGCCAGCAGCTTCAGCGACAGGGGCTCTACGCAGTACTTC

clone_size: -
v_call: TRBV28
cdr3_length: 16
j_call: TRBJ2-3
d_call: TRBD1
cdr3_aa: CASSFVTGVNTDTQYF
cdr3_nt: TGTGCCAGCAGTTTTGTAACAGGGGTAAACACAGATACGCAGTATTTT